Listed below are T cell receptor beta chains from one sample, sequenced in a study of blood T cell repertoires in COVID-19. The table came from immunoSEQ multiplex PCR; TCRdb's copy has only in-frame clones and leaves some out. The data hold approximately 260,000 clones, with 87% observed a single time. Sequencing was performed on peripheral blood. These receptors were collected from a man in his fifties or sixties who had recovered from COVID-19. The CDR3 runs from the conserved cysteine through the conserved F or W. Each record gives: clone size, D gene, V gene, J gene, CDR3 DNA, CDR3 protein. A D gene is named only where the DNA matches it firmly. The size entry is marked missing in some rows and otherwise reads once, few, many or a size class.

>-|-|TRBV5-1|TRBJ2-1
TGCGCCAGCAGTCGGTCCAATGAGCAGTTCTTC
CASSRSNEQFF
>-|-|TRBV6-6|TRBJ1-2
TGTGCCAGCAGTAGAGGCGTAGCGTCCGGCTACACCTTC
CASSRGVASGYTF
>-|TRBD1|TRBV15|TRBJ2-1
TGTGCCACCAGCAGAGGGGACAGGCAACGGACCAATGAGCAGTTCTTC
CATSRGDRQRTNEQFF
>-|TRBD1|TRBV3-1/TRBV3-2|TRBJ2-2
TGTGCCAGTTCAGCCGACAGGGGTATCGGGGAGCTGTTTTTT
CASSADRGIGELFF
>-|TRBD1|TRBV2|TRBJ1-1
TGTGCCAGCAGGCTGAAACAGGGGACGTCTTATAGGAACACTGAAGCTTTCTTT
CASRLKQGTSYRNTEAFF
>-|-|TRBV11-2|TRBJ2-6
TGTGCCAGCACCTTGACATCTGGGGCCAACGTCCTGACTTTC
CASTLTSGANVLTF
>-|TRBD2|TRBV5-4|TRBJ2-2
TGTGCCAGCAGCTTGGGGTCGACTAGCGGGGGTGGCGGGGAGCTGTTTTTT
CASSLGSTSGGGGELFF
>-|TRBD1|TRBV11-2|TRBJ2-5
TGTGCCAGCAGATCGGAACAGGGGAGAGAGACCCAGTACTTC
CASRSEQGRETQYF
>-|-|TRBV27|TRBJ1-4
TGTGCCAGCAGTTTATCCTGGACACACGAAAAACTGTTTTTT
CASSLSWTHEKLFF
>-|-|TRBV5-1|TRBJ2-3
TGCGCCAGCAGCCAGGCGGCGGGGGCCACAGATACGCAGTATTTT
CASSQAAGATDTQYF
>-|TRBD1|TRBV29-1|TRBJ2-7
TGCAGCGTTGAATCAGGGACAGGGATCTACGAGCAGTACTTC
CSVESGTGIYEQYF
>-|TRBD1|TRBV19|TRBJ1-1
TGTGCCATCACCCCAGGGGGCAAGAACACTGAAGCTTTCTTT
CAITPGGKNTEAFF
>-|TRBD2|TRBV7-8|TRBJ2-5
TGTGCCAGCAGCTTAGGCACTAGCGGGGGGCTGCTCGAGACCCAGTACTTC
CASSLGTSGGLLETQYF
>-|-|TRBV19|TRBJ1-3
TGTGCCAGTAGTATGTCCCCGCTCTACGGAAACACCATATATTTT
CASSMSPLYGNTIYF
>-|TRBD1|TRBV29-1|TRBJ2-5
TGCAGCGTTGAAGATCCGCCAGGGGGCCGGGAGACCCAGTACTTC
CSVEDPPGGRETQYF
>few|-|TRBV25-1|TRBJ2-7
TGTGCCAGCACCGATAGGGGTTACGAGCAGTACTTC
CASTDRGYEQYF
>-|TRBD1|TRBV5-1|TRBJ1-6
TGCGCCAGCAGCGCCTCCGGGACAGGGAATTCACCCCTCCACTTT
CASSASGTGNSPLHF
>-|-|TRBV6-5|TRBJ2-5
TGTGCCAGCAGTATCCGGGGTGGAGAGACCCAGTACTTC
CASSIRGGETQYF
>-|-|TRBV6-6|TRBJ1-2
TGTGCCAGCAGTTATGGGGGACAAAACTATGGCTACACCTTC
CASSYGGQNYGYTF
>-|-|TRBV7-3|TRBJ2-2
TGTGCCAGCAGCTTAAATTTTTTCTTGATCGGAGCCGGGACTTCTGACTCGAACACCGGGGAGCTGTTTTTT
CASSLNFFLIGAGTSDSNTGELFF
>-|-|TRBV11-2|TRBJ2-1
TGTGCCAGCAGCTTAGCAGGGGGGACATACAATGAGCAGTTCTTC
CASSLAGGTYNEQFF
>-|-|TRBV5-4|TRBJ1-2
TGTGCCAGCAGCTTGGACAGGGTCTATGGCTACACCTTC
CASSLDRVYGYTF
>-|TRBD2|TRBV2|TRBJ2-2
TGTGCCAGCTGTAGTAGCGGGGGGGCTATCGGGGAGCTGTTTTTT
CASCSSGGAIGELFF
>once|TRBD1|TRBV19|TRBJ1-1
TGTGCCAGTAGAAGCCCGGACAGGGGTCTGAACACTGAAGCTTTCTTT
CASRSPDRGLNTEAFF
>-|TRBD1|TRBV3-1/TRBV3-2|TRBJ1-2
TGTGCCAGCAGCCAACGGAACAGGGGGATCTATGGCTACACCTTC
CASSQRNRGIYGYTF
>-|-|TRBV11-2|TRBJ2-1
TGTGCCAGCACCATAGGGGCACTAGGAGGGGTGGATGAGCAGTTCTTC
CASTIGALGGVDEQFF
>-|-|TRBV6-5|TRBJ1-5
TGTGCCAGCAGACCCGGGACAATCGGCAATCAGCCCCAGCATTTT
CASRPGTIGNQPQHF
>-|-|TRBV7-2|TRBJ1-2
TGTGCCAGCAGCTTAGTTACGACAGGAAACTATGGCTACACCTTC
CASSLVTTGNYGYTF
>-|-|TRBV24-1|TRBJ2-1
TGTGCCACCAGTGATTGGGCCGACAGGAGCAATGAGCAGTTCTTC
CATSDWADRSNEQFF
>-|-|TRBV5-5|TRBJ1-2
TGTGCCAGCAGCTTGGGCGTTGGGGGAGGTTTAATTGCTAACTATGGCTACACCTTC
CASSLGVGGGLIANYGYTF
>-|TRBD2|TRBV9|TRBJ2-3
TGTGCCAGCAACCTAGCGGGGACAGATACGCAGTATTTT
CASNLAGTDTQYF
>-|-|TRBV5-1|TRBJ1-2
TGCGCCAGCAGCTTGGACAGGGCGGTAGAGGGCTACACCTTC
CASSLDRAVEGYTF
>-|-|TRBV7-9|TRBJ2-6
TGTGCCAGCAGCTTACTTGGGGCCAACGTCCTGACTTTC
CASSLLGANVLTF
>once|-|TRBV28|TRBJ1-3
TGTGCCAGCAGGGAGACAGCCCTCTCTGGAAACACCATATATTTT
CASRETALSGNTIYF
>once|-|TRBV2|TRBJ2-6
TGTGCCAGCGGGAAAGCAACAGGCCCGATCTCTGGGGCCAACGTCCTGACTTTC
CASGKATGPISGANVLTF
>once|-|TRBV6-4|TRBJ1-2
TGTGCCAGCAGTGACGGGGCAGGGGCTGGCCGCGGCTACACCTTC
CASSDGAGAGRGYTF
>-|-|TRBV6-5|TRBJ2-7
TGTGCCAGCAGCCGCGGACTAGGGGGAGCCGAGCAGTACTTC
CASSRGLGGAEQYF
>-|TRBD2|TRBV5-1|TRBJ2-3
TGCGCCAGCAGCTTGTCTCCTAGCGGGGGTCTTAGCATAGATACGCAGTATTTT
CASSLSPSGGLSIDTQYF
>-|TRBD1|TRBV5-4|TRBJ1-6
TGTGCCAGCAGCCCTGACAGGGAGGACAATTCACCCCTCCACTTT
CASSPDREDNSPLHF
>once|TRBD2|TRBV5-6|TRBJ2-1
TGTGCCAGCAGCCTAGGGACTAGCGGGGTAAATGAGCAGTTCTTC
CASSLGTSGVNEQFF
>-|TRBD1|TRBV18|TRBJ2-7
TGTGCCAGCTCATGGACAGGAATTCCCTACGAGCAGTACTTC
CASSWTGIPYEQYF
>-|-|TRBV10-3|TRBJ1-5
TGTGCCATCAGTGGTAATAGCAATCAGCCCCAGCATTTT
CAISGNSNQPQHF
>-|TRBD1|TRBV18|TRBJ1-3
TGTGCCAGCTCAACCGACAGGGGTGGTGGAAACACCATATATTTT
CASSTDRGGGNTIYF
>-|TRBD1|TRBV30|TRBJ2-7
TGTGCCTGGAGTTCGGGACAGATGACCCCCTACGAGCAGTACTTC
CAWSSGQMTPYEQYF
>-|-|TRBV18|TRBJ2-3
TGTGCCAGCTCACCACCCTCACAGGCAGATACGCAGTATTTT
CASSPPSQADTQYF
>few|TRBD1|TRBV5-1|TRBJ2-2
TGCGCCAGCAGCTCGGGACAGGGTAACACCGGGGAGCTGTTTTTT
CASSSGQGNTGELFF
>-|TRBD1|TRBV10-1|TRBJ1-1
TGCGCCAGCAGTGGGGGGACAGGTTTGACTGAAGCTTTCTTT
CASSGGTGLTEAFF
>-|TRBD2|TRBV5-6|TRBJ2-3
TGTGCCAGTATCCGGACTAGCGGGGTGGATACGCAGTATTTT
CASIRTSGVDTQYF
>-|-|TRBV19|TRBJ2-1
TGTGCCAGTACGGGCAGGGGTCCAGACAATGAGCAGTTCTTC
CASTGRGPDNEQFF
>-|TRBD2|TRBV2|TRBJ2-2
TGTGCCAGCAGTGGGTTAGCGGGGGAATCCGGGGAGCTGTTTTTT
CASSGLAGESGELFF
>-|-|TRBV18|TRBJ1-3
TGTGCCAGCTCACCAGTTCGGAGCGACAGCTCTGGAAACACCATATATTTT
CASSPVRSDSSGNTIYF
>-|-|TRBV18|TRBJ2-1
TGTGCCAGCTCACCGTGGGGGCAGACCAGCTCCTACAATGAGCAGTTCTTC
CASSPWGQTSSYNEQFF
>-|TRBD1|TRBV18|TRBJ1-1
TGTGCCAGCTCACCCACGGACAGGGGGAACACTGAAGCTTTCTTT
CASSPTDRGNTEAFF
>-|-|TRBV10-3|TRBJ1-2
TGTGCCATCAGTCCCCAGAACCAGGACTATGGCTACACCTTC
CAISPQNQDYGYTF
>once|TRBD1|TRBV29-1|TRBJ1-2
TGCAGCATCCGGGACAGGGGGCGTTTGGACTATGGCTACACCTTC
CSIRDRGRLDYGYTF
>-|TRBD2|TRBV20-1|TRBJ2-5
TGCAGTGCTAGTAAGACTAGCGGGGGGCCGGTGGAGACCCAGTACTTC
CSASKTSGGPVETQYF
>-|-|TRBV19|TRBJ1-3
TGTGCCAGTAGCCCGACAGCTGGAAACACCATATATTTT
CASSPTAGNTIYF